The 21 T cell receptor beta chains presented below share a single source sample, sequenced in a study of blood T cell repertoires in COVID-19. This table comes from immunoSEQ multiplex PCR, and its TCRdb copy is limited to in-frame clones, with some not included. The repertoire has 150,000 to 200,000 clones, around four fifths of them found once; the top ten carry 6% to 7%. Sequenced sample: peripheral blood. The receptors derive from a middle-aged woman with COVID-19, enrolled during active disease.

This clone has only one observation. The rearrangement links TRBV24-1 to TRBJ2-3, with no clear D. The CDR3 spans 15 residues. Deletions cut 5 bases from V and 0 bases from J, with 11 bases between. Germline V lookup: CDR1 KGHDR, CDR2 SFDVKD. The CDR3: CATSVFAGSTDTQYF. The CDR3 DNA reads TGTGCCACCAGTGTCTTTGCAGGTAGCACAGATACGCAGTATTTT.

This chain links TRBV24-1 with TRBJ1-3; 7 bases map to TRBD1. Trimming at V came to 3 bases and at J to 7 bases, leaving 11 bases not matched to a gene. The germline gives CDR1 KGHDR, CDR2 SFDVKD. The CDR3 extends over 16 amino acids. The CDR3 sequence: CATSDVRDSRRNTIYF. CDR3 in DNA: TGTGCCACCAGTGATGTCCGGGACAGTCGGAGGAACACCATATATTTT.

The rearrangement joins TRBV7-3 to TRBJ2-1; TRBD2 aligns across 13 bases. Germline CDR1 reads SGHTA; CDR2 reads FQGTGA. The V segment lost 5 bases and the J segment 5 bases; nucleotides outside the gene matches: 9. The CDR3 spans 17 residues. This CDR3 reads CASSQNAGTSGNNEQFF. For the CDR3, the DNA is TGTGCCAGCAGCCAGAATGCCGGGACTAGCGGGAACAATGAGCAGTTCTTC.

The chain joins TRBV6-5 to TRBJ2-2; no clear D gene. The CDR3 sequence is 15 residues long. Germline V gene data show CDR1 as MNHEY and CDR2 as SVGAGI. Trimming cost V 2 bases and J 1 base, with 8 bases left between them. DNA for the CDR3: TGTGCCAGCAGTTACGGTCTAGGGAACACCGGGGAGCTGTTTTTT. The encoded protein is CASSYGLGNTGELFF.

V usage is TRBV18 and J usage is TRBJ1-5; D gene ambiguous. The CDR3 sequence is 15 residues long. The germline V and J ends were trimmed by 3 bases and 1 base, with 10 bases remaining between them. Germline CDR1 and CDR2: KGHSH and LQKENI. CDR3 nucleotide sequence: TGTGCCAGCTCACCGGTTTGGCAGAGCAATCAGCCCCAGCATTTT. The encoded protein is CASSPVWQSNQPQHF.

This chain joins TRBV12-5 and TRBJ2-7, with 8 bases lining up with TRBD2. The CDR3 is made up of 14 amino acids. Germline loops: CDR1 LGHNT, CDR2 FRNRAP. Trimming cost V 4 bases and J 5 bases; bases outside gene matches: 7. CDR3 protein: CASGSTGTRDEQYF. In DNA form, the CDR3 reads TGTGCTAGTGGTTCCACGGGGACTAGAGACGAGCAGTACTTC.

The chain recombines TRBV12-3 or TRBV12-4 with TRBJ1-1; D gene unclear. This CDR3 has 11 amino acids. With 2 bases removed from V and 10 bases from J, the gap between germline ends came to 8 bases. In DNA form, the CDR3 reads TGTGCCAGCAGTTTATCCAGAGGAGCTTTCTTT. It translates to CASSLSRGAFF.

The V call is TRBV14, the J call TRBJ1-2; D not certain. There are 16 residues in the CDR3. V lost 0 bases and J 2 bases, leaving 13 bases between the germline ends. Germline CDR1 and CDR2: SGHDN and FVKESK. DNA of the CDR3: TGTGCCAGCAGCCAAGATATAGATACGGAGAACTATGGCTACACCTTC. Residues: CASSQDIDTENYGYTF.

The CDR3 sequence is CASSLVEYRGTEAFF. CDR3 bases: TGTGCCAGCAGCCTCGTAGAGTACAGGGGCACTGAAGCTTTCTTT. The gene calls are TRBV28 and TRBJ1-1; 7 bases fit TRBD1. V trimming: 6 bases; J trimming: 4 bases; junction bases outside the gene matches: 11. The CDR3 spans 15 residues. Per the germline V gene, CDR1 is MDHEN and CDR2 is SYDVKM.

The chain is built from TRBV12-3 or TRBV12-4 and TRBJ2-3; unclear D gene. V gave up 5 bases and J gave up 4 bases, with 10 bases separating them. The CDR3 contains 13 residues. The CDR3 region is CASSQHAPDTQYF. The CDR3 DNA reads as TGTGCCAGCAGTCAACACGCCCCAGATACGCAGTATTTT.

The V call is TRBV6-4, the J call TRBJ2-1; the match to TRBD1 covers 9 bases. The CDR3 contains 15 residues. J lost 4 bases, V lost 1 base, and 2 bases had no gene match. The germline CDR1 and CDR2 sequences are MRHNA and SNTAGT. The DNA for the CDR3 is TGTGCCAGCAGTGACTTTGGGACAGGGTACAATGAGCAGTTCTTC. This translates into CASSDFGTGYNEQFF.

With regard to this clone: This CDR3 is also generated by other DNA sequences in the sample. The chain uses TRBV27 and TRBJ2-7, with 7 bases lining up with TRBD1. Germline loops: CDR1 MNHEY, CDR2 SMNVEV (reference sequence). After removal of 5 bases from V and 7 bases from J, the junction contained 5 bases not matched to a gene. The CDR3 has 12 amino acids. The CDR3 region is CASSPTGYEQYF. CDR3 in DNA: TGTGCCAGCAGTCCGACAGGGTATGAGCAGTACTTC.

This clone was seen once. CDR3 amino acids: CASSLDSLVDEQYF. The CDR3 nucleotides are TGCGCCAGCAGCTTGGATAGCCTAGTCGACGAGCAGTACTTC. The J gene is TRBJ2-7, the V gene TRBV5-1; no firm D call. Per the germline V gene, CDR1 is SGHRS and CDR2 is YFSETQ. This CDR3 has 14 residues. V was clipped by 0 bases and J by 5 bases, with 12 bases between them.

The chain couples TRBV28 to TRBJ2-7; TRBD1 aligns across 8 bases. The CDR3 consists of 13 residues. The V segment lost 4 bases and the J segment 7 bases; nucleotides outside the gene matches: 6. Per germline, CDR1 MDHEN and CDR2 SYDVKM. In DNA, the CDR3 is TGTGCCAGCAGTTCGACAGGGGTGAGAGAGCAGTACTTC. This encodes CASSSTGVREQYF. The full variable domain, in which reference TRBV28 and TRBJ2-7 provide the parts outside the CDR3, is DVKVTQSSRYLVKRTGEKVFLECVQDMDHENMFWYRQDPGLGLRLIYFSYDVKMKEKGDIPEGYSVSREKKERFSLILESASTNQTSMYLCASSSTGVREQYFGPGTRLTVT.

The rearrangement uses TRBV7-9 and TRBJ1-6; D gene uncertain. This CDR3 has 14 amino acids. Per germline, CDR1 SEHNR and CDR2 FQNEAQ (reference sequence). Trimming shortened V by 0 bases and J by 9 bases, and 9 bases separated the two germline ends. CDR3 DNA sequence: TGTGCCAGCAGCTTAGCATCCCCAATTTCACCCCTCCACTTT. It codes for CASSLASPISPLHF.

The rearrangement uses TRBV24-1 and TRBJ2-1, with a possible D match to TRBD1 (6 bases). The CDR3 has 13 amino acids. The V end was cut by 1 base, the J end by 9 bases, with 9 bases between. Germline V gives CDR1 KGHDR, CDR2 SFDVKD. The CDR3 is CATSDFRDTEQFF. Written as DNA, the CDR3 is TGTGCCACCAGTGATTTCCGGGACACTGAGCAGTTCTTC.

As concerns this clone: The junction differs from germline at one of its ends, possibly a read error. This sequence joins TRBV6-5 and TRBJ1-1; D is unresolved. There are 11 residues in the CDR3. Germline V gene lookup returns CDR1 MNHEY and CDR2 SVGAGI. The chain's CDR3 is CASIGRGEAFF. CDR3 DNA sequence: TGTGCTAGCATTGGGAGAGGGGAAGCTTTCTTT.

The chain combines TRBV11-2 with TRBJ2-1, with D possibly TRBD2 on 6 matching bases. The CDR3 contains 17 residues. V was cut by 2 bases and J by 6 bases, with 20 bases left in between. Germline loops: CDR1 SGHAT, CDR2 FQNNGV. The CDR3 DNA reads as TGTGCCAGCAGCTTACGGTTGGGCGAGGGGAGGTCCAATGAGCAGTTCTTC. Residues: CASSLRLGEGRSNEQFF.

The CDR3 DNA reads as TGTGCCAGCAGTCAACAGGGGAGTGGGGGCTACACCTTC. This translates into CASSQQGSGGYTF. This rearrangement joins TRBV6-5 to TRBJ1-2; 7 nucleotides agree with TRBD1. Trimming cost V 5 bases and J 8 bases; bases outside gene matches: 8. Germline CDR1 and CDR2: MNHEY and SVGAGI. The CDR3 covers 13 residues.

The genes are TRBV11-2 and TRBJ2-7; 14 bases fit TRBD2. Trimming took 4 bases from V and 4 from J; bases not matched to a gene: 9. Germline CDR1 and CDR2: SGHAT and FQNNGV. The CDR3 loop spans 17 amino acids. The CDR3 coding sequence is TGTGCCAGCAGCTCAGGGACTAGCGGGAGTAAAGGGTACGAGCAGTACTTC. It encodes CASSSGTSGSKGYEQYF.

This clone is a singleton in its sample. The rearrangement uses TRBV25-1 and TRBJ2-1; TRBD1 matches at 8 bases. Germline values: CDR1 MGHDK, CDR2 SYGVNS. The V and J ends lost 2 bases and 7 bases, in that order; junction bases with no gene match: 10. The CDR3 has 16 residues. The DNA for the CDR3 is TGTGCCAGCAGTGAAGTGGACAGGGTACCCATGAATGAGCAGTTCTTC. Encoded protein: CASSEVDRVPMNEQFF.